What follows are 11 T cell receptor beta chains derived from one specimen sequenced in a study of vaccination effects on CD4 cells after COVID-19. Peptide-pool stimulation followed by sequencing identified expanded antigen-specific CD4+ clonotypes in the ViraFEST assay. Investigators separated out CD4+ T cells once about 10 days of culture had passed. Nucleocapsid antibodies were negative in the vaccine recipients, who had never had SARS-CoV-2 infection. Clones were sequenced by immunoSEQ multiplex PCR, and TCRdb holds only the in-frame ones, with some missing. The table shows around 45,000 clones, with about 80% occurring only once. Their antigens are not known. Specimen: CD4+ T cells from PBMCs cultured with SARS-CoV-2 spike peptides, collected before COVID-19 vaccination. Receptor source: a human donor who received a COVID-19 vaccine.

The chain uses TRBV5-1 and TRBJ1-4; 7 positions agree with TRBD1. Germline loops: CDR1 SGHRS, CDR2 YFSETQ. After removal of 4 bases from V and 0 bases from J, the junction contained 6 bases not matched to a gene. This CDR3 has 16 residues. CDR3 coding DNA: TGCGCCAGCAGCAGGGACAGCCTTGCAACTAATGAAAAACTGTTTTTT. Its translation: CASSRDSLATNEKLFF.

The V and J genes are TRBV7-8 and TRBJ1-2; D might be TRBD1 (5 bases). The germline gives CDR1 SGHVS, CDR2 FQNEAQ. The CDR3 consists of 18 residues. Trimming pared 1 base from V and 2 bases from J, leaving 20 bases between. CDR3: CASSLVPLLTSGNYGYTF. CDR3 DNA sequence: TGTGCCAGCAGCTTAGTTCCCTTATTAACCTCAGGGAACTATGGCTACACCTTC.

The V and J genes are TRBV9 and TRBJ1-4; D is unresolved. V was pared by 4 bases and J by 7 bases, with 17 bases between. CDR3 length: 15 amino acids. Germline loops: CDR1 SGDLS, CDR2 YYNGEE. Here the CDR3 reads CASSLSPGSAEKLFF. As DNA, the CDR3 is TGTGCCAGCAGCCTCAGTCCGGGCTCCGCTGAAAAACTGTTTTTT. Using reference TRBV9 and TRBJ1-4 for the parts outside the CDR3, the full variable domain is DSGVTQTPKHLITATGQRVTLRCSPRSGDLSVYWYQQSLDQGLQFLIQYYNGEERAKGNILERFSAQQFPDLHSELNLSSLELGDSALYFCASSLSPGSAEKLFFGSGTQLSVL.

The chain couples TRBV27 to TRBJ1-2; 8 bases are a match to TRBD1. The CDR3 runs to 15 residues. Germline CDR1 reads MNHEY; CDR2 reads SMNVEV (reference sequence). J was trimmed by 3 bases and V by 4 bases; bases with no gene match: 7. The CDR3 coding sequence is TGTGCCAGCAGTTCCGGCCAGACAGGGGACTATGGCTACACCTTC. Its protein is CASSSGQTGDYGYTF.

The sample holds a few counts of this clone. As DNA, the CDR3 is TGTGCCAGCAGTATAGACCGACACGGGATCTCCTACGAGCAGTACGTC. This codes for CASSIDRHGISYEQYV. The chain recombines TRBV7-9 with TRBJ2-7; possible D gene TRBD2, 5 bases. Trimming cost V 6 bases and J 0 bases, with 18 bases left between them. The CDR3 extends over 16 amino acids. Germline loops: CDR1 SEHNR, CDR2 FQNEAQ (reference sequence).

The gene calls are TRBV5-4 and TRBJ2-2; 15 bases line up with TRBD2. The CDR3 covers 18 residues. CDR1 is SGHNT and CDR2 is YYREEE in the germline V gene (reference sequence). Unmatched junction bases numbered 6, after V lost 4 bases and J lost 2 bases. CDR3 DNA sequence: TGTGCCAGCAGCCCCGGACTAGCGGGGGGGCTAAACACCGGGGAGCTGTTTTTT. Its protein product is CASSPGLAGGLNTGELFF.

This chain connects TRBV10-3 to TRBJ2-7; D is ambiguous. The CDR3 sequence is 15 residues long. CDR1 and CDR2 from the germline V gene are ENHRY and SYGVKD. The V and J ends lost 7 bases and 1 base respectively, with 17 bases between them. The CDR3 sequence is CAIKLPGCYSYEQYV. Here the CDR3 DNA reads TGTGCCATCAAACTCCCGGGCTGCTATTCCTACGAGCAGTACGTC.

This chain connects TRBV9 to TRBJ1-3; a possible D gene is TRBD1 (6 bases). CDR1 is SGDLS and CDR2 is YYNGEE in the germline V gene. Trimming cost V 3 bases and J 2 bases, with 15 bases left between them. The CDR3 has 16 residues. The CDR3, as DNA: TGTGCCAGCAGCGAGGGACACGGGACACCTGGAAACACCATATATTTT. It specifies CASSEGHGTPGNTIYF.

The CDR3 sequence is CASSDALRFGADTQYF. The CDR3 DNA is TGTGCCAGCAGTGACGCCCTGCGGTTTGGCGCAGATACGCAGTATTTT. The chain employs TRBV6-4 and TRBJ2-3, with D uncertain. This CDR3 spans 16 amino acids. CDR1 MRHNA and CDR2 SNTAGT come from the germline V gene. The V end was cut by 2 bases, the J end by 4 bases, with 16 bases between.

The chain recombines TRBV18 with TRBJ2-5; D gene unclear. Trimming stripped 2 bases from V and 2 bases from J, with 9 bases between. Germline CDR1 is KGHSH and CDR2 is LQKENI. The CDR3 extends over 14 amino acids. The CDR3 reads CASSPWLAQETQYF. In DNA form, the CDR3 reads TGTGCCAGCTCACCATGGCTGGCACAAGAGACCCAGTACTTC.

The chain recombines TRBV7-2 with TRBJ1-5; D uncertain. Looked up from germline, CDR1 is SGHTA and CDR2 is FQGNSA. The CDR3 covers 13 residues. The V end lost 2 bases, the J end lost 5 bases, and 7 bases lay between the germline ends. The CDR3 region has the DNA TGTGCCAGCAGCTTATACATAGATCAGCCCCAGCATTTT. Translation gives CASSLYIDQPQHF.